These 25 T cell receptor beta chains were sequenced from one sample in a study of identical twins (dated by TCRdb to 2015 to 2016). The library was made by 5' RACE. Sequenced on an Illumina HiSeq 2000. TCRdb redid the processing of the public reads, applying fastp at Q25 and MiXCR, and retained in-frame beta chains. CDR3 protein sequences are deduplicated, and each keeps its most common genes and DNA. For this sample the table gives hundreds of thousands of distinct CDR3 sequences, of which about 14% were detected only once. The top ten constitute under 9.5% of the sample. The sample taken for sequencing was memory (CD45RO+) T cells sorted from blood. Explained via the paper, the cell subset or site label denotes: CD45RO+ enriched T cells. The receptors here all came from a woman younger than 35 in good health.

This clonotype showed up just a few times. This sequence joins TRBV10-2 and TRBJ2-1; TRBD2 matches 8 bases. V gave up 0 bases and J gave up 5 bases; unmatched junction bases: 0. In germline, CDR1 is WSHSY, CDR2 SAAADI. CDR3 length equals 14 residues. CDR3 nucleotide sequence: TGCGCCAGCAGTGAGTCCGGGGGGGACAATGAGCAGTTCTTC. Amino acid sequence: CASSESGGDNEQFF.

This clonotype has more than one count but fewer than ten. A junction end diverges from the germline sequence, so it may reflect a read error. The genes are TRBV15 and TRBJ1-2; possible D gene TRBD1, 5 bases. The CDR3 is made up of 14 amino acids. Germline V CDR1 and CDR2: LNHNV, YYDKDF (reference sequence). The CDR3 coding sequence is TGTGCCACCAGCAGAGACGGGGGAGCCTATGACTACACCTTC. This encodes CATSRDGGAYDYTF. Together with reference TRBV15 and TRBJ1-2, the CDR3 gives the full variable domain: DAMVIQNPRYQVTQFGKPVTLSCSQTLNHNVMYWYQQKSSQAPKLLFHYYDKDFNNEADTPDNFQSRRPNTSFCFLDIRSPGLGDTAMYLCATSRDGGAYDYTFGSGTRLTVV.

The genes are TRBV4-2 and TRBJ1-1; TRBD1 matches at 7 bases. Germline assignment: CDR1 LGHNA and CDR2 YNFKEQ. Trimming at V came to 4 bases and at J to 4 bases, leaving 9 bases not matched to a gene. This CDR3 is 15 amino acids long. This CDR3 reads CASSRRETGLTEAFF. The CDR3 region has the DNA TGTGCCAGCAGCCGCCGGGAGACAGGGCTCACTGAAGCTTTCTTT.

This clonotype occurred many times. Being one base from a much bigger clone, this may be a read error. The chain links TRBV5-1 to TRBJ2-7; D unresolved. This CDR3 has 11 amino acids. Germline assignment: CDR1 SGHRS and CDR2 YFSETQ. V dropped 3 bases and J dropped 5 bases, with 6 bases sitting between them. DNA of the CDR3: TGCGCCAGCAGCTCCGCCGACGAGCAGTACTTC. It codes for CASSSADEQYF.

This clonotype showed up just a few times. The chain joins TRBV7-2 to TRBJ1-2; D gene uncertain. Germline V CDR1 and CDR2: SGHTA, FQGNSA. This CDR3 region has 13 residues. V was clipped by 7 bases and J by 2 bases, with 11 bases between them. Here the CDR3 reads CASTPMVNYGYTF. DNA for the CDR3: TGTGCCAGCACCCCAATGGTAAACTATGGCTACACCTTC.

This clonotype was counted at least ten times. This chain joins TRBV12-3 or TRBV12-4 and TRBJ1-2, with D unclear. The CDR3 has 12 amino acids. V was cut by 3 bases and J by 5 bases, with 7 bases left in between. The chain's CDR3 is CASSFSEYGYTF. Written as DNA, the CDR3 is TGTGCCAGCAGTTTTTCGGAATATGGCTACACCTTC.

This clonotype occurred many times. V and J are TRBV11-2 and TRBJ1-3, with D uncertain. The CDR3 is 13 amino acids. Trimming shortened V by 4 bases and J by 4 bases, and 8 bases separated the two germline ends. The V gene's germline CDR1 is SGHAT and CDR2 FQNNGV. This CDR3 is CASSSDRGNTIYF. Written as DNA, the CDR3 is TGTGCCAGCAGCTCCGATCGGGGAAACACCATATATTTT.

This clonotype was seen many times. The chain recombines TRBV15 with TRBJ2-2, with 7 bases lining up with TRBD1. V shed 9 bases, J shed 0 bases, and the junction held 4 bases outside the gene matches. This CDR3 region has 14 residues. CDR1 is LNHNV and CDR2 is YYDKDF in the germline V gene (reference sequence). In DNA form, the CDR3 reads TGTGCCACTAATGACAGGGCGAACACCGGGGAGCTGTTTTTT. It is translated as CATNDRANTGELFF.

This clonotype has a handful of counts. The chain carries TRBV11-2 and TRBJ2-5; 10 bases are shared with TRBD1. Per the germline V gene, CDR1 is SGHAT and CDR2 is FQNNGV. The CDR3 sequence is 15 residues long. V gave up 1 base and J gave up 5 bases; unmatched junction bases: 4. CDR3 DNA: TGTGCCAGCAGCTTAGGACAGGGGGCTTATGAGACCCAGTACTTC. It encodes CASSLGQGAYETQYF. The whole variable domain, filled in from reference TRBV11-2 and TRBJ2-5, reads EAGVAQSPRYKIIEKRQSVAFWCNPISGHATLYWYQQILGQGPKLLIQFQNNGVVDDSQLPKDRFSAERLKGVDSTLKIQPAKLEDSAVYLCASSLGQGAYETQYFGPGTRLLVL.

Only a few counts were recorded for this clonotype. The rearrangement uses TRBV20-1 and TRBJ2-3; no definite D call. The CDR3 covers 12 residues. Germline V gene lookup returns CDR1 DFQATT and CDR2 SNEGSKA (reference sequence). The V end lost 1 base, the J end lost 6 bases, and 8 bases lay between the germline ends. The CDR3 nucleotides are TGCAGTGCTAGAGTTTCCTCCGATACGCAGTATTTT. Protein sequence: CSARVSSDTQYF.

The chain couples TRBV20-1 to TRBJ2-5; 8 positions agree with TRBD2. Germline CDR1 and CDR2: DFQATT and SNEGSKA (reference sequence). This CDR3 is built from 14 residues. With 6 bases clipped from V and 3 bases from J, the junction kept 9 bases outside the gene matches. The CDR3 nucleotides are TGCAGTGCACCTCCGAGCGGGAGAAAAGAGACCCAGTACTTC. This gives the protein CSAPPSGRKETQYF.

This rearrangement joins TRBV5-1 to TRBJ1-1, with 8 bases fitting TRBD1. CDR1 and CDR2 from the germline V gene are SGHRS and YFSETQ. The ends lost 6 bases at V and 8 bases at J; junction bases unmatched: 6. The length of the CDR3 is 12 residues. The CDR3 sequence is CASTGQGGEAFF. The CDR3 bases are TGCGCCAGCACAGGACAGGGAGGAGAAGCTTTCTTT.

This clonotype was picked up a small number of times. The chain uses TRBV2 and TRBJ1-1; the D gene is possibly TRBD1 (6 bases). The CDR3 runs 13 residues. Trimming left V 8 bases short and J 6 bases short, with 16 bases between. CDR1 and CDR2 (germline): SNHLY, FYNNEI. The CDR3 region is CASGGSAGSEAFF. In DNA, the CDR3 is TGTGCCAGCGGGGGCTCCGCGGGCTCTGAAGCTTTCTTT.

The sample holds many counts of this clonotype. The chain joins TRBV18 to TRBJ1-1; TRBD1 is a possible D gene (5 bases). The V gene lost 6 bases and the J gene lost 5 bases, with 16 bases spanning the gap. Germline assignment: CDR1 KGHSH and CDR2 LQKENI. The CDR3 totals 14 residues. The CDR3 DNA reads TGTGCCAGCTCTACCGGGGGATTTTCAACTGAAGCTTTCTTT. Encoded protein: CASSTGGFSTEAFF. Combining the CDR3 with reference TRBV18 and TRBJ1-1 gives the whole variable domain NAGVMQNPRHLVRRRGQEARLRCSPMKGHSHVYWYRQLPEEGLKFMVYLQKENIIDESGMPKERFSAEFPKEGPSILRIQQVVRGDSAAYFCASSTGGFSTEAFFGQGTRLTVV.

V usage is TRBV20-1 and J usage is TRBJ1-1, with D possibly being TRBD1 (5 bases). The CDR3 totals 11 residues. Trimming cost V 6 bases and J 7 bases, with 12 bases left between them. The V gene's germline CDR1 is DFQATT and CDR2 SNEGSKA (reference sequence). The CDR3 region has the DNA TGCAGTGCCAACCGGGACGGTGAAGCTTTCTTT. Translation: CSANRDGEAFF.

The chain couples TRBV20-1 to TRBJ1-1; D remains unclear. Germline V gene data show CDR1 as DFQATT and CDR2 as SNEGSKA (reference sequence). The CDR3 length is 14 residues. V shed 0 bases and J shed 7 bases, with 15 bases lying between them. The CDR3 region is CSAREATGQIEAFF. In DNA, the CDR3 is TGCAGTGCTAGAGAGGCGACTGGGCAGATTGAAGCTTTCTTT.

The table lists this clonotype with a few counts. The chain employs TRBV5-1 and TRBJ2-1; TRBD2 matches 11 bases. This CDR3 region has 15 residues. Germline CDR1 is SGHRS and CDR2 is YFSETQ. The V segment lost 8 bases and the J segment 9 bases; nucleotides outside the gene matches: 13. CDR3 sequence (DNA): TGCGCCAGTGACCCCGTTGGTAGCGGGGGGGCTGAGCAGTTCTTC. Encoded protein: CASDPVGSGGAEQFF.

This clonotype was found a few times. The chain joins TRBV7-2 to TRBJ1-1; 7 bases fit TRBD1. The CDR3 extends over 12 amino acids. V shed 4 bases, J shed 11 bases, and the junction held 7 bases outside the gene matches. Germline assignment: CDR1 SGHTA and CDR2 FQGNSA. This CDR3 is CASSYRQGWAFF. The CDR3 nucleotides are TGTGCCAGCAGCTACCGACAGGGATGGGCTTTCTTT.

This clonotype was counted between two and nine times. The junction shows a germline mismatch at one end, possibly a read error. The rearrangement links TRBV27 to TRBJ2-2; D perhaps matches TRBD2 (5 bases). This CDR3 has 14 amino acids. Germline assignment: CDR1 MNHEY and CDR2 SMNVEV (reference sequence). The CDR3 spells CVSSLEGFAGELFF. CDR3 bases: TGTGTCAGCAGTTTAGAGGGCTTCGCCGGGGAGCTGTTTTTT.

The CDR3 region is CASSFGRGTSGRGNEQFF. The CDR3, as DNA: TGTGCCAGCAGCTTCGGTCGGGGGACTAGCGGGAGGGGAAATGAGCAGTTCTTC. The chain links TRBV11-2 to TRBJ2-1; 16 nucleotides agree with TRBD2. CDR1 SGHAT and CDR2 FQNNGV come from the germline V gene. This CDR3 region has 18 residues. The junction had 9 bases not matched to a gene; V was cut back by 3 bases and J by 7 bases.

This clonotype was seen many times. The rearrangement links TRBV12-3 or TRBV12-4 to TRBJ2-7; the D is unclear. CDR3 length: 11 amino acids. V was shortened by 5 bases and J by 7 bases, with 9 bases between the two germline ends. The DNA for the CDR3 is TGTGCCAGCAGTCTCTCTCTGGAGCAGTACTTC. Protein: CASSLSLEQYF.

The genes are TRBV5-5 and TRBJ2-2; 7 bases line up with TRBD1. The V gene end was trimmed by 3 bases and the J gene end by 6 bases; junction bases not matched to a gene: 8. The CDR3 has 15 residues. Germline assignment: CDR1 SGHKS and CDR2 YYEKEE (reference sequence). CDR3 nucleotides: TGTGCCAGCAGCTGGACAGGCCCCATAGCCGGGGAGCTGTTTTTT. Translated, it gives CASSWTGPIAGELFF.

This clonotype was picked up a small number of times. The chain has TRBV14 and TRBJ2-7; 7 nucleotides agree with TRBD1. CDR3 length equals 14 residues. Trimming took 4 bases from V and 3 from J; bases not matched to a gene: 6. Germline V gene lookup returns CDR1 SGHDN and CDR2 FVKESK. CDR3 DNA: TGTGCCAGCAGCCGAGCGACAGGGATCTACGAGCAGTACTTC. Amino acid sequence: CASSRATGIYEQYF.

This chain joins TRBV11-3 and TRBJ2-3, with a possible D match to TRBD1 (6 bases). This CDR3 has 15 amino acids. The V gene's germline CDR1 is SGHNT and CDR2 YENEEA. Deletions cut 3 bases from V and 4 bases from J, with 14 bases between. DNA for the CDR3: TGTGCCAGCAGCTTCGGGACACCTGGGGCAGATACGCAGTATTTT. Protein product: CASSFGTPGADTQYF.

In its sample, this clonotype was seen a few times. The chain uses TRBV19 and TRBJ1-5; the D gene is possibly TRBD1 (5 bases). In germline, CDR1 is LNHDA, CDR2 SQIVND (reference sequence). This CDR3 spans 15 amino acids. The V end was cut by 1 base, the J end by 3 bases, with 10 bases between. The CDR3 DNA is TGTGCCAGTAGTATAGTAGGACATACCAATCAGCCCCAGCATTTT. Encoded protein: CASSIVGHTNQPQHF.